The 8 T cell receptor beta chains below come from one sample, sequenced in a study of blood T cell repertoires in COVID-19. TCRdb's table, derived via immunoSEQ multiplex PCR, lists solely in-frame clones and lacks some. Of roughly 70,000 clones listed, roughly 90% are singletons. Specimen: peripheral blood. These receptors all stem from a middle-aged man with acute or convalescent COVID-19.

The J gene is TRBJ1-5, the V gene TRBV27; 9 bases are shared with TRBD1. Germline loops: CDR1 MNHEY, CDR2 SMNVEV (reference sequence). V gave up 5 bases and J gave up 6 bases; unmatched junction bases: 5. The CDR3 sequence is 14 residues long. The CDR3 DNA reads TGTGCCAGCAGTCAACAGGGGGCGAGTCAGCCCCAGCATTTT. Translated, it gives CASSQQGASQPQHF.

The V gene is TRBV4-2, the J gene TRBJ2-1, with TRBD2 matching 8 bases. Unmatched junction bases numbered 10, after V lost 0 bases and J lost 0 bases. The CDR3 totals 19 residues. Per the germline V gene, CDR1 is LGHNA and CDR2 is YNFKEQ. The CDR3 spells CASSQDAGLGLGSYNEQFF. The CDR3 coding sequence is TGTGCCAGCAGCCAAGATGCCGGACTGGGACTAGGCTCCTACAATGAGCAGTTCTTC.

The chain joins TRBV5-1 to TRBJ1-5; D perhaps matches TRBD1 (6 bases). Germline loops: CDR1 SGHRS, CDR2 YFSETQ. CDR3 size: 13 residues. Trimming shortened V by 7 bases and J by 3 bases, and 11 bases separated the two germline ends. The CDR3 spells CASARDNNQPQHF. DNA of the CDR3: TGCGCCAGCGCCAGGGACAACAATCAGCCCCAGCATTTT.

The sample holds a few counts of this clone. The chain couples TRBV19 to TRBJ1-2, with 7 bases identical to TRBD1. CDR1 is LNHDA and CDR2 is SQIVND in the germline V gene (reference sequence). V dropped 5 bases and J dropped 2; count of bases not matched to a gene: 14. This CDR3 region has 17 residues. CDR3 loop: CASSPSDRMVPNYGYTF. The CDR3 DNA sequence: TGTGCCAGTAGTCCTTCGGACAGGATGGTCCCCAACTATGGCTACACCTTC.

The V gene is TRBV4-2, the J gene TRBJ1-6; no definite D call. CDR1 is LGHNA, CDR2 YNFKEQ, per germline. V shed 1 base and J shed 7 bases, with 14 bases lying between them. The CDR3 has 16 amino acids. This chain's CDR3 is CASSQVRDLGNSPLHF. As DNA, the CDR3 is TGTGCCAGCAGCCAAGTCCGGGATTTGGGAAATTCACCCCTCCACTTT.

This sequence joins TRBV3-1 (or the pseudogene TRBV3-2) and TRBJ2-5, with 10 bases lining up with TRBD1. V shed 7 bases and J 10 bases; nucleotides not matched to a gene: 9. The germline CDR1 and CDR2 sequences are LGHDT and YNNKEL (reference sequence). The CDR3 is 13 residues long. CDR3 DNA: TGTGCCAGCACCCCAGGACAGGGGGGCATCCAGTACTTC. Encoded protein: CASTPGQGGIQYF.

The chain carries TRBV28 and TRBJ2-7; 12 positions agree with TRBD1. The germline CDR1 and CDR2 sequences are MDHEN and SYDVKM. After removal of 6 bases from V and 0 bases from J, the junction contained 3 bases not matched to a gene. This CDR3 spans 15 amino acids. CDR3 in DNA: TGTGCCAGCAGCGGGACAGGGGGCTCCTCCTACGAGCAGTACGTC. Encoded protein: CASSGTGGSSYEQYV.

Points on this clone: This CDR3 is also generated by other DNA sequences in the sample. J is TRBJ2-1 and V is TRBV9; the D gene is possibly TRBD2 (6 bases). V shed 4 bases and J shed 0 bases, with 11 bases lying between them. This CDR3 contains 15 residues. Germline CDR1 is SGDLS and CDR2 is YYNGEE. CDR3 DNA: TGTGCCAGCAGCAAGGACGGGAGCTCCTACAATGAGCAGTTCTTC. The encoded protein is CASSKDGSSYNEQFF.